One sample yielded the 14 T cell receptor beta chains listed below, sequenced in a study of T cells in Graves' hyperthyroidism and ophthalmopathy. The source material, RNA transcripts, was used to amplify TCR beta CDR3 regions. The HTBI primer set drove a first-round RT-PCR of the TCR CDR3. MiXCR, run by TCRdb on the multiplex PCR reads, gives a single entry per CDR3 protein. The sample yields approximately 380,000 distinct CDR3 sequences, around 20% seen once. Sequencing was done on a sample of blood. The receptors originated from a young man with Graves' ophthalmopathy.

As to this clonotype: Possible read error: a much larger clone is one base away. This chain links TRBV5-1 with TRBJ2-2; 7 bases match TRBD2. J was trimmed by 5 bases and V by 3 bases; bases with no gene match: 7. The CDR3 consists of 15 residues. CDR1 is SGHRS and CDR2 is YFSETQ in the germline V gene. CDR3 protein: CASSSETSRTGELFF. CDR3 in DNA: TGCGCCAGCAGCTCCGAGACTAGCAGGACCGGGGAGCTGTTTTTT.

At least ten counts were recorded for this clonotype. The CDR3 reads CASSFPRDPYNEQFF. The DNA of the CDR3 is TGCGCCAGCAGCTTCCCTCGGGACCCCTACAATGAGCAGTTCTTC. The chain carries TRBV5-1 and TRBJ2-1, with D perhaps given as TRBD1 or TRBD2 (5 bases each). Germline V gene data show CDR1 as SGHRS and CDR2 as YFSETQ. V lost 2 bases and J 2 bases, leaving 11 bases between the germline ends. CDR3 length: 15 amino acids.

This clonotype was counted at least ten times. V and J are TRBV9 and TRBJ1-3; D unclear. Germline CDR1 reads SGDLS; CDR2 reads YYNGEE. V shed 2 bases and J shed 3 bases, with 9 bases lying between them. This CDR3 spans 14 amino acids. The CDR3 spells CASSVAAGGNTIYF. CDR3 DNA: TGTGCCAGCAGCGTCGCGGCCGGTGGAAACACCATATATTTT.

Only a few counts were recorded for this clonotype. This sequence joins TRBV4-1 and TRBJ1-3; D ambiguous. The CDR3 sequence is 15 residues long. The V and J ends lost 1 base and 4 bases respectively, with 11 bases between them. The V gene's germline CDR1 is MGHRA and CDR2 YSYEKL. The CDR3 DNA sequence: TGCGCCAGCAGCCAAGTACTCGGTTTCGGAAACACCATATATTTT. It encodes CASSQVLGFGNTIYF.

This clonotype has just a few counts. The CDR3 protein is CASITEAVNYGYTF. Here the CDR3 DNA reads TGCGCCAGCATAACGGAGGCGGTTAACTATGGCTACACCTTC. J is TRBJ1-2 and V is TRBV10-1; D not certain. This CDR3 spans 14 amino acids. Germline V gene data show CDR1 as WNHNN and CDR2 as SYGVQD (reference sequence). V was cut by 7 bases and J by 1 base, with 13 bases left in between.

For this clonotype: A much more abundant neighbour one base away suggests this may be a read error. This sequence joins TRBV20-1 and TRBJ1-1; no clear D gene. This CDR3 is built from 13 residues. Germline CDR1 is DFQATT and CDR2 is SNEGSKA (reference sequence). Trimming took off 4 bases at V and 1 base at J, with 10 bases between the two ends. The CDR3: CSAKGLPNTEAFF. CDR3 DNA: TGCAGTGCTAAAGGTCTGCCGAACACTGAAGCTTTCTTT.

This clonotype has at least ten counts. V gene TRBV3-1 combines with J gene TRBJ2-4; D uncertain. Germline-derived CDR1 and CDR2 are LGHDT and YNNKEL (reference sequence). Trimming took 1 base from V and 9 from J, leaving 10 bases between them. The CDR3 covers 13 residues. The CDR3 region has the DNA TGTGCCAGCAGCCAAGTTGGGAAGGGCATTCAGTACTTC. Its translation is CASSQVGKGIQYF.

This clonotype was recorded at least ten times. The chain employs TRBV3-1 and TRBJ1-3; D is unclear. The ends were cut back, 1 base at V and 0 bases at J, with 7 bases in the middle. This CDR3 has 15 amino acids. Germline assignment: CDR1 LGHDT and CDR2 YNNKEL (reference sequence). For the CDR3, the DNA is TGTGCCAGCAGCCAAGGAAAGTTCTCTGGAAACACCATATATTTT. Its translation is CASSQGKFSGNTIYF.

Of note for this clonotype: A clone one base away is much larger, so this may be a read error. The chain is built from TRBV6-1 and TRBJ2-2; TRBD1 is a possible D gene (6 bases). Germline CDR1 is MNHNS and CDR2 is SASEGT. The V and J ends lost 6 bases and 3 bases respectively, with 11 bases between them. CDR3 length: 14 amino acids. For the CDR3, the DNA is TGTGCCAGCAGCCCCACAGGGTACACCGGGGAGCTGTTTTTT. Translating it yields CASSPTGYTGELFF.

This clonotype was recorded a few times. V and J are TRBV7-3 and TRBJ1-1; the D gene is possibly TRBD1 (5 bases). This CDR3 region has 14 residues. Germline loops: CDR1 SGHTA, CDR2 FQGTGA. The V end lost 5 bases, the J end lost 5 bases, and 15 bases lay between the germline ends. The CDR3 sequence: CASSQTGGRTEAFF. The CDR3 DNA reads TGTGCCAGCAGCCAAACTGGGGGGAGAACTGAAGCTTTCTTT. Full variable domain (outside the CDR3, taken from reference TRBV7-3 and TRBJ1-1): GAGVSQTPSNKVTEKGKYVELRCDPISGHTALYWYRQSLGQGPEFLIYFQGTGAADDSGLPNDRFFAVRPEGSVSTLKIQRTERGDSAVYLCASSQTGGRTEAFFGQGTRLTVV.

This clonotype was seen at least ten times. The chain employs TRBV5-1 and TRBJ2-1; TRBD1 matches 8 bases. Germline V CDR1 and CDR2: SGHRS, YFSETQ. The J segment lost 6 bases and the V segment lost 3 bases, leaving 8 bases of the junction unmatched. CDR3 length equals 15 residues. The CDR3 reads CASSSSRGPVNEQFF. The CDR3 nucleotides read TGCGCCAGCAGCTCCTCCAGGGGGCCTGTCAATGAGCAGTTCTTC.

This clonotype showed up many times. The V gene is TRBV20-1, the J gene TRBJ1-1; D ambiguous. There are 13 residues in the CDR3. CDR1 DFQATT and CDR2 SNEGSKA come from the germline V gene (reference sequence). The V end lost 3 bases, the J end lost 1 base, and 9 bases lay between the germline ends. The CDR3 DNA sequence: TGCAGTGCTAGTTTAGGAGCGAACACTGAAGCTTTCTTT. Translating gives CSASLGANTEAFF.

This clonotype has just a few counts. The chain employs TRBV6-1 and TRBJ1-5; D gene uncertain. The ends were cut back, 5 bases at V and 1 base at J, with 9 bases in the middle. Germline CDR1 is MNHNS and CDR2 is SASEGT. The CDR3 consists of 14 residues. The CDR3 nucleotides are TGTGCCAGCAGTCCTGGTTGGAGCAATCAGCCCCAGCATTTT. The encoded protein is CASSPGWSNQPQHF.

The chain joins TRBV14 to TRBJ2-1; D not resolved. The CDR3 length is 12 residues. Germline V CDR1 and CDR2: SGHDN, FVKESK. Trimming stripped 0 bases from V and 6 bases from J, with 3 bases between. For the CDR3, the DNA is TGTGCCAGCAGCCAAGACCCCAATGAGCAGTTCTTC. As protein: CASSQDPNEQFF.